The 26 T cell receptor beta chains listed next were all sequenced from one sample in a study of naive and memory T cell subsets. Both TRBC1 and TRBC2 were covered by a beta constant-region primer of two equimolar oligonucleotides. The ligated cDNA underwent four PCR rounds using SP2 and nested alpha and beta constant-region primers. TCRdb re-called the UMI-ligation and nested PCR reads with MiXCR, one entry per CDR3 protein. The data hold approximately 150,000 distinct CDR3 sequences, with under 25% observed a single time. Antigens for these TCRs are unknown. General study results and limits: Naive repertoires, especially CD8, held a few larger clonotypes, possibly memory cells re-expressing CD45RA.

The sequenced material came from naive CD8+ T cells from blood. These receptors came from a human donor in good health.

This clonotype has a handful of counts. The chain is built from TRBV6-5 and TRBJ2-7, with 13 bases matching TRBD2. Germline V gene lookup returns CDR1 MNHEY and CDR2 SVGAGI. The trim removed 4 bases at V and 3 bases at J, leaving 6 bases unmatched. The CDR3 totals 16 residues. In nucleotides, the CDR3 is TGTGCCAGCAGTTCCCAACTAGCGGGAGGGCTCTACGAGCAGTACTTC. Protein product: CASSSQLAGGLYEQYF.

The V call is TRBV30, the J call TRBJ2-5; D is uncertain. V lost 3 bases to trimming and J lost 0 bases, with 8 bases between them. Germline lookup yields CDR1 GTSNPN and CDR2 SVGIG (reference sequence). The CDR3 loop spans 13 amino acids. The DNA for the CDR3 is TGTGCCTGGAGATCCGGGTACCAAGAGACCCAGTACTTC. Its translation: CAWRSGYQETQYF.

The CDR3 is CATSDLGDKAGQYF. The CDR3 region has the DNA TGTGCCACCAGTGATCTCGGCGACAAGGCCGGGCAGTACTTC. The chain joins TRBV24-1 to TRBJ2-7, with D uncertain. The germline V and J ends were trimmed by 3 bases and 9 bases, with 17 bases remaining between them. Looked up from germline, CDR1 is KGHDR and CDR2 is SFDVKD. The CDR3 extends over 14 amino acids.

The chain couples TRBV11-3 to TRBJ2-7; 7 nucleotides match TRBD2. The V gene's germline CDR1 is SGHNT and CDR2 YENEEA. This CDR3 is built from 14 residues. Trimming removed 4 bases from V and 2 bases from J; junction bases left unmatched: 5. CDR3 sequence (DNA): TGTGCCAGCAGCTCGGGAGGACTTCCCTACGAGCAGTACTTC. Protein product: CASSSGGLPYEQYF.

The chain recombines TRBV29-1 with TRBJ1-2, with D possibly TRBD1 on 5 matching bases. Germline V CDR1 and CDR2: SQVTM, ANQGSEA. V was pared by 0 bases and J by 4 bases, with 9 bases between. CDR3 length: 13 residues. CDR3 nucleotides: TGCAGCGTTGAAGAGGCGGGGCGCTATGGCTACACCTTC. It is translated as CSVEEAGRYGYTF.

The genes are TRBV27 and TRBJ1-6; perhaps TRBD1 as D (5 bases). V shed 2 bases and J shed 7 bases, with 9 bases lying between them. The CDR3 sequence is 14 residues long. Germline V CDR1 and CDR2: MNHEY, SMNVEV (reference sequence). The DNA for the CDR3 is TGTGCCAGCAGTTTAGTTCCAGGGAATTCACCCCTCCACTTT. Protein sequence: CASSLVPGNSPLHF.

This clonotype has only a few counts. The rearrangement joins TRBV7-3 to TRBJ1-2; D might be TRBD1 (5 bases). The CDR3 totals 15 residues. The germline CDR1 and CDR2 sequences are SGHTA and FQGTGA. The V end lost 4 bases, the J end lost 0 bases, and 12 bases lay between the germline ends. The CDR3 sequence is CASSSDSVANYGYTF. CDR3 bases: TGTGCCAGCAGCTCCGACAGCGTTGCTAACTATGGCTACACCTTC.

This clonotype has more than one count but fewer than ten. The chain carries TRBV5-5 and TRBJ2-5; D is perhaps TRBD2 (5 bases). Looked up from germline, CDR1 is SGHKS and CDR2 is YYEKEE (reference sequence). Deletions cut 0 bases from V and 3 bases from J, with 18 bases between. The CDR3 is made up of 17 amino acids. In DNA, the CDR3 is TGTGCCAGCAGCTTGGCTCCCCTAGAGGGCATTAAAGAGACCCAGTACTTC. Amino acid sequence: CASSLAPLEGIKETQYF.

The gene calls are TRBV6-2 or TRBV6-3 and TRBJ2-7; D remains unclear. The CDR3 covers 12 residues. The germline CDR1 and CDR2 sequences are MNHEY and SVGEGT. Trimming took off 2 bases at V and 8 bases at J, with 10 bases between the two ends. CDR3 sequence reads: CASSYMADKQYF. DNA of the CDR3: TGTGCCAGCAGTTACATGGCAGACAAGCAGTACTTC.

This clonotype was counted between two and nine times. This sequence joins TRBV28 and TRBJ2-7; D unclear. V shed 5 bases and J shed 1 base, with 12 bases lying between them. The CDR3 has 14 residues. CDR1 and CDR2 from the germline V gene are MDHEN and SYDVKM. The CDR3 spells CASSTSTESYEQYF. CDR3 coding DNA: TGTGCCAGCAGTACCAGTACTGAATCCTACGAGCAGTACTTC.

The chain joins TRBV19 to TRBJ2-1; D remains ambiguous. The germline V gene has CDR1 LNHDA and CDR2 SQIVND (reference sequence). This CDR3 is 15 amino acids long. Between the trimmed V and J ends, which lost 7 bases and 3 bases, there was a span of 16 bases. In DNA form, the CDR3 reads TGTGCCAGTACGTCCTCTCCACGTAACTACAATGAGCAGTTCTTC. It encodes CASTSSPRNYNEQFF.

This clonotype was seen a handful of times. This chain joins TRBV11-2 and TRBJ2-2, with TRBD2 identical over 8 bases. The germline V gene has CDR1 SGHAT and CDR2 FQNNGV. Germline trimming cut 1 base from V and 3 bases from J; bases unmatched to any gene: 7. The CDR3 length is 17 residues. In nucleotides, the CDR3 is TGTGCCAGCAGCTTAGTGGGACTAGGTTTCGACACCGGGGAGCTGTTTTTT. Protein sequence: CASSLVGLGFDTGELFF.

CDR3 coding DNA: TGTGCCAGCAGTACAGACAGATCCACCGGGGAGCTGTTTTTT. Encoded protein: CASSTDRSTGELFF. The V gene is TRBV28, the J gene TRBJ2-2; a possible D gene is TRBD1 (5 bases). The CDR3 runs to 14 residues. The V gene's germline CDR1 is MDHEN and CDR2 SYDVKM. The ends were cut back, 5 bases at V and 4 bases at J, with 11 bases in the middle.

The J gene is TRBJ2-7, the V gene TRBV12-3 or TRBV12-4, with D possibly TRBD1 on 5 matching bases. V dropped 5 bases and J dropped 7 bases, with 9 bases sitting between them. The CDR3 consists of 11 residues. Here the CDR3 reads CASSPGNEQYF. CDR3 bases: TGTGCCAGCAGTCCAGGGAATGAGCAGTACTTC.

The rearrangement links TRBV10-3 to TRBJ2-1; 12 positions agree with TRBD1. The germline V gene encodes CDR1 ENHRY and CDR2 SYGVKD. V dropped 2 bases and J dropped 8; count of bases not matched to a gene: 4. This CDR3 comprises 15 residues. The CDR3 sequence is CAISETGQGAHEQFF. The CDR3 DNA is TGTGCCATCAGTGAGACGGGACAGGGGGCTCATGAGCAGTTCTTC.

The rearrangement uses TRBV5-1 and TRBJ1-1; 10 nucleotides match TRBD1. CDR3 length: 16 amino acids. The germline V gene encodes CDR1 SGHRS and CDR2 YFSETQ. V lost 4 bases, J lost 1 base, and 7 bases stayed unmatched. The CDR3 bases are TGCGCCAGCAGCCCCGGACAGGGGGAGGGGAACACTGAAGCTTTCTTT. Amino acids: CASSPGQGEGNTEAFF.

This sequence joins TRBV9 and TRBJ2-2; D unclear. Germline-derived CDR1 and CDR2 are SGDLS and YYNGEE. The V gene lost 0 bases and the J gene lost 0 bases, with 9 bases spanning the gap. This CDR3 contains 16 residues. Here the CDR3 reads CASSVGPYPNTGELFF. DNA for the CDR3: TGTGCCAGCAGCGTAGGGCCATATCCGAACACCGGGGAGCTGTTTTTT.

This clonotype was counted a few times. The rearrangement uses TRBV20-1 and TRBJ2-1, with 8 positions matching TRBD2. V lost 6 bases, J lost 5 bases, and 9 bases stayed unmatched. Germline CDR1 is DFQATT and CDR2 is SNEGSKA (reference sequence). The CDR3 has 14 residues. For the CDR3, the DNA is TGCAGTGCCAAGGGGACTAGTGACCACAATGAGCAGTTCTTC. The encoded protein is CSAKGTSDHNEQFF.

This clonotype was observed a few times. This chain connects TRBV12-3 or TRBV12-4 to TRBJ1-2, with D perhaps TRBD1 (6 bases). V was clipped by 4 bases and J by 4 bases, with 13 bases between them. The CDR3 is 14 residues long. The CDR3 reads CASSSVRDTYGYTF. In DNA, the CDR3 is TGTGCCAGCAGTTCAGTCCGGGACACCTATGGCTACACCTTC.

V is TRBV15 and J is TRBJ2-1, with a tentative D call TRBD2 (7 bases). Germline V gene lookup returns CDR1 LNHNV and CDR2 YYDKDF (reference sequence). V was clipped by 6 bases and J by 3 bases, with 18 bases between them. CDR3 length: 16 residues. CDR3 sequence (DNA): TGTGCCACCAGTCCTCGCAGGGGAGGGTACTACAATGAGCAGTTCTTC. It encodes CATSPRRGGYYNEQFF.

This clonotype was detected only once. This rearrangement joins TRBV29-1 to TRBJ2-7; D is perhaps TRBD1 (6 bases). V was shortened by 7 bases and J by 2 bases, with 12 bases between the two germline ends. Germline CDR1 and CDR2: SQVTM and ANQGSEA. The CDR3 has 12 residues. The CDR3 DNA is TGCAGCGGGACGTCAGGGGCCTACGAGCAGTACTTC. This codes for CSGTSGAYEQYF.

The chain employs TRBV6-5 and TRBJ2-1; the D gene is possibly TRBD2 (6 bases). The CDR3 runs to 18 residues. The V end was cut by 2 bases, the J end by 0 bases, with 17 bases between. The germline CDR1 and CDR2 sequences are MNHEY and SVGAGI. The CDR3 loop is CASSYGLARDHSYNEQFF. As DNA, the CDR3 is TGTGCCAGCAGTTACGGTTTGGCGCGGGACCACTCCTACAATGAGCAGTTCTTC.

CDR3 DNA sequence: TGTGCTAGTGGTTTGGTAAGGCTAGCGGGATTCGTTTACACCGGGGAGCTGTTTTTT. It specifies CASGLVRLAGFVYTGELFF. V gene TRBV12-5 combines with J gene TRBJ2-2; 9 positions agree with TRBD2. Germline CDR1 reads LGHNT; CDR2 reads FRNRAP. V shed 0 bases, J shed 3 bases, and the junction held 11 bases outside the gene matches. CDR3 length: 19 amino acids.

In its sample, this clonotype was seen a few times. The chain joins TRBV29-1 to TRBJ2-1; TRBD2 might be the D (5 bases). Trimming shortened V by 4 bases and J by 6 bases, and 19 bases separated the two germline ends. Germline V gene lookup returns CDR1 SQVTM and CDR2 ANQGSEA. The CDR3 is 15 residues long. The CDR3 loop reads CSVAPNPNRGNEQFF. DNA for the CDR3: TGCAGCGTTGCGCCTAACCCTAACCGGGGCAATGAGCAGTTCTTC.

The V and J genes are TRBV6-5 and TRBJ1-1, with D tentatively TRBD1 (6 bases). V dropped 0 bases and J dropped 10 bases, with 12 bases sitting between them. Germline V gene lookup returns CDR1 MNHEY and CDR2 SVGAGI. The CDR3 has 13 amino acids. CDR3 bases: TGTGCCAGCAGTTACTCGGGCGGGGGGCGAGCTTTCTTT. As protein: CASSYSGGGRAFF.

This clonotype was found a few times. V and J are TRBV12-3 or TRBV12-4 and TRBJ1-2, with D tentatively TRBD1 (5 bases). The V end lost 3 bases, the J end lost 3 bases, and 14 bases lay between the germline ends. CDR3 size: 15 residues. The CDR3 nucleotides read TGTGCCAGCAGTTTCTCCCAGGGTCAGGACTATGGCTACACCTTC. It translates to CASSFSQGQDYGYTF.